This T cell receptor (beta chain) was obtained from a study of molecular identifiers for immune sequencing clone quantification. Study conclusions and caveats: More than 98% of effector molecules, versus under 1% of naive-cell molecules, belonged to clones above 20 RNA copies.

Naive CD8 T cells were FACS-sorted by CD8+CD4-CCR7+CD45RA+ markers. TCRdb reanalysed the PCR reads using MiXCR and keeps one entry per CDR3 protein. The data contain about half a million distinct CDR3 sequences, under 30% of them singletons. The CDR3 covers 16 residues. V trimming: 3 bases; J trimming: 2 bases; junction bases outside the gene matches: 5. Germline values: CDR1 LNHDA, CDR2 SQIVND (reference sequence). This clonotype appeared many times. Antigen specificity is unknown. The sequencing input was naive CD8+ T cells from blood, with Jurkat cell RNA spiked in. As for subset: FACS-sorted CD8+CD4-CCR7+CD45RA+ naive T cells. This clonotype was obtained from a human donor in good health. Some libraries in this study had Jurkat cell RNA spiked in. The chain links TRBV19 to TRBJ2-3; 10 positions match TRBD1. In DNA form, the CDR3 reads TGTGCCAGTAGTATCCGGGACAGGGGTCCCACAGATACGCAGTATTTT. Translated: CASSIRDRGPTDTQYF.